Listed here are 9 T cell receptor beta chains from one sample, sequenced in a study of T cell responses to AZD1222 COVID-19 vaccine. Here immunoSEQ multiplex PCR was the method, and the copy in TCRdb shows in-frame clones only, minus some. The table records 70,000 or so clones, approximately 89% of them present only once. Sample: peripheral blood, taken on day 0 of AZD1222 vaccination. These receptor sequences come from an adult in good health.

The chain combines TRBV6-2 or TRBV6-3 with TRBJ2-3, with a weak D call TRBD1 (5 bases). V gave up 4 bases and J gave up 1 base, with 18 bases separating them. This CDR3 region has 17 residues. The germline V gene encodes CDR1 MNHEY and CDR2 SVGEGT. The CDR3 DNA is TGTGCCAGCAGTTTGGGCGGACATAAAAAGGGCACAGATACGCAGTATTTT. Its protein is CASSLGGHKKGTDTQYF.

This clone was seen once. The rearrangement uses TRBV4-1 and TRBJ2-3, with 8 nucleotides matching TRBD2. This CDR3 contains 17 residues. Germline trimming cut 0 bases from V and 2 bases from J; bases unmatched to any gene: 7. The germline V gene has CDR1 MGHRA and CDR2 YSYEKL. The CDR3 region has the DNA TGCGCCAGCAGCCAAGATCCCGGGAGGGGCCTCACAGATACGCAGTATTTT. It encodes CASSQDPGRGLTDTQYF.

CDR3 residues: CASSVERGNQPQHF. The CDR3, as DNA: TGTGCCAGCAGTGTAGAGAGGGGAAATCAGCCCCAGCATTTT. The chain couples TRBV2 to TRBJ1-5; D is perhaps TRBD1 (5 bases). Trimming took 4 bases from V and 4 from J, leaving 11 bases between them. This CDR3 spans 14 amino acids. Germline CDR1 and CDR2: SNHLY and FYNNEI.

This chain uses TRBV28 with TRBJ2-2, with a weak D call TRBD1 (6 bases). V gave up 2 bases and J gave up 5 bases, with 6 bases separating them. The CDR3 contains 13 residues. Germline assignment: CDR1 MDHEN and CDR2 SYDVKM. The CDR3 here is CASSLGQTGELFF. CDR3 coding DNA: TGTGCCAGCAGTTTAGGACAGACCGGGGAGCTGTTTTTT.

The V and J genes are TRBV15 and TRBJ2-2; no firm D call. The CDR3 is 14 amino acids. Trimming took 5 bases from V and 0 from J, leaving 7 bases between them. Germline CDR1 LNHNV, CDR2 YYDKDF (reference sequence). The CDR3 region is CATSLWTNTGELFF. The CDR3 DNA sequence: TGTGCCACCAGCCTCTGGACGAACACCGGGGAGCTGTTTTTT.

This chain uses TRBV25-1 with TRBJ2-1, with 15 positions matching TRBD2. The CDR3 totals 15 residues. The V and J ends lost 4 bases and 8 bases, in that order; junction bases with no gene match: 3. The germline V gene encodes CDR1 MGHDK and CDR2 SYGVNS. The CDR3 sequence: CASSGTSGRAYEQFF. CDR3 DNA sequence: TGTGCCAGCAGTGGGACTAGCGGGAGGGCCTATGAGCAGTTCTTC.

The genes are TRBV14 and TRBJ1-5; the D gene is possibly TRBD1 (5 bases). CDR1 SGHDN and CDR2 FVKESK come from the germline V gene. The ends were cut back, 1 base at V and 4 bases at J, with 14 bases in the middle. The CDR3 runs to 16 residues. Here the CDR3 reads CASSQGRAWGNQPQHF. The DNA of the CDR3 is TGTGCCAGCAGCCAAGGCCGGGCCTGGGGGAATCAGCCCCAGCATTTT. The full variable domain, with the rest looked up from reference TRBV14 and TRBJ1-5, is EAGVTQFPSHSVIEKGQTVTLRCDPISGHDNLYWYRRVMGKEIKFLLHFVKESKQDESGMPNNRFLAERTGGTYSTLKVQPAELEDSGVYFCASSQGRAWGNQPQHFGDGTRLSIL.

The chain joins TRBV5-1 to TRBJ1-5; D call uncertain. Germline CDR1 SGHRS, CDR2 YFSETQ. Deletions cut 0 bases from V and 6 bases from J, with 7 bases between. The CDR3 covers 13 residues. The CDR3 protein is CASSLAGGQPQHF. Here the CDR3 DNA reads TGCGCCAGCAGCTTGGCGGGTGGTCAGCCCCAGCATTTT.

The gene calls are TRBV5-1 and TRBJ1-2; tentative D call: TRBD1 (5 bases). This CDR3 contains 15 residues. The germline V and J ends were trimmed by 4 bases and 2 bases, with 15 bases remaining between them. Germline V gene lookup returns CDR1 SGHRS and CDR2 YFSETQ. The CDR3 loop reads CASSPLPQANYGYTF. CDR3 in DNA: TGCGCCAGCAGCCCCCTCCCACAGGCCAACTATGGCTACACCTTC. Looking up the rest from reference TRBV5-1 and TRBJ1-2 gives the full variable domain: KAGVTQTPRYLIKTRGQQVTLSCSPISGHRSVSWYQQTPGQGLQFLFEYFSETQRNKGNFPGRFSGRQFSNSRSEMNVSTLELGDSALYLCASSPLPQANYGYTFGSGTRLTVV.